A selection of T cell receptor beta chains follows, all from one sample in a study of cytomegalovirus exposure and HLA in healthy donors. Clones were read by immunoSEQ multiplex PCR, and TCRdb kept only the in-frame ones, dropping some. The sample has some 120,000 clones, roughly 70% seen once; the top ten hold less than 5%. The material sequenced was PBMCs. The receptors come from a man in his thirties or forties in good health and CMV-seronegative. Both conserved end residues are trimmed from each CDR3. Fields, in order: V gene, J gene, CDR3 protein.

V: TRBV2; J: TRBJ1-2; CDR3: ASTPGHQFYGYT
V: TRBV11-2; J: TRBJ1-2; CDR3: ASSLAPRQSGYT
V: TRBV5-6; J: TRBJ2-1; CDR3: ASSSGTSDEQF
V: TRBV5-4; J: TRBJ2-7; CDR3: ASSSPPGTDSYEQY
V: TRBV5-5; J: TRBJ1-4; CDR3: ASSLLGTSRLF
V: TRBV2; J: TRBJ1-6; CDR3: ASSEEGGGPLH
V: TRBV5-1; J: TRBJ2-7; CDR3: ASSFRTRGSYEQY
V: TRBV9; J: TRBJ2-1; CDR3: ASSSPFGALYNEQF
V: TRBV6-1; J: TRBJ2-1; CDR3: ASSELAGGNNEQF
V: TRBV28; J: TRBJ2-3; CDR3: ASSITGVIGTDTQY
V: TRBV5-1; J: TRBJ2-2; CDR3: ASSPSSSTGFTGELF
V: TRBV2; J: TRBJ1-5; CDR3: ASSMSGFENQPQH
V: TRBV28; J: TRBJ1-2; CDR3: ASSTLTGSYGYT
V: TRBV11-2; J: TRBJ2-5; CDR3: ASSTRGTEQETQY
V: TRBV5-6; J: TRBJ2-2; CDR3: ASSLLGGSWTGELF
V: TRBV7-9; J: TRBJ1-1; CDR3: ASSSPWPDRYNTEAF
V: TRBV5-1; J: TRBJ2-2; CDR3: ASSLRRADLGELF
V: TRBV6-1; J: TRBJ1-5; CDR3: ASCGSRGNQPQH
V: TRBV7-4; J: TRBJ1-1; CDR3: ASSPGGAEAF
V: TRBV5-4; J: TRBJ2-7; CDR3: ASSRPQGGVDEQY
V: TRBV30; J: TRBJ1-1; CDR3: AWSVEGATEAF
V: TRBV6-5; J: TRBJ2-3; CDR3: ASSWRGGMDTQY
V: TRBV9; J: TRBJ2-5; CDR3: ASSSPLHPGKQETQY
V: TRBV2; J: TRBJ2-7; CDR3: ASSEFGQVPYEQY
V: TRBV18; J: TRBJ1-6; CDR3: ASSRQADRVSPLH
V: TRBV9; J: TRBJ1-6; CDR3: ASSVAGGSYNSPLH
V: TRBV7-8; J: TRBJ1-1; CDR3: ASSLDRGSAF
V: TRBV5-1; J: TRBJ1-1; CDR3: ASSSRDYTEAF
V: TRBV5-1; J: TRBJ2-3; CDR3: ASSPGGTTRLGDTQY
V: TRBV19; J: TRBJ1-1; CDR3: ASSMSRGNTEAF
V: TRBV9; J: TRBJ2-3; CDR3: ASSMGDFFRTDTQY
V: TRBV5-4; J: TRBJ2-7; CDR3: ASSFPRQGTNEQY
V: TRBV7-9; J: TRBJ2-7; CDR3: SSSLGGYEQY
V: TRBV5-6; J: TRBJ2-5; CDR3: ASSYGTGKETQY
V: TRBV6-6; J: TRBJ2-7; CDR3: ASSYSGTGGYEQY
V: TRBV6-1; J: TRBJ2-1; CDR3: ASSEGLPNYNEQF
V: TRBV7-5; J: TRBJ1-1; CDR3: ARSPRTKNTEAF
V: TRBV7-9; J: TRBJ2-7; CDR3: SVTGRTEY
V: TRBV27; J: TRBJ2-5; CDR3: ASSLYSGLKETQY
V: TRBV6-1; J: TRBJ1-5; CDR3: ASRHSGNQPQH
V: TRBV11-2; J: TRBJ2-3; CDR3: ASSLGSGLADTQY
V: TRBV2; J: TRBJ1-4; CDR3: ASTQHGNLEKLF
V: TRBV29-1; J: TRBJ2-7; CDR3: SVAVAGGYEQY
V: TRBV9; J: TRBJ1-1; CDR3: ASSVGGGVTEAF
V: TRBV27; J: TRBJ2-2; CDR3: ASSFLGTGITGTGELF
V: TRBV12-2; J: TRBJ1-2; CDR3: AGGRDGYT
V: TRBV6-1; J: TRBJ1-4; CDR3: ASRPEFPREKLF
V: TRBV28; J: TRBJ2-7; CDR3: ASSAGTGAYEQY
V: TRBV4-1; J: TRBJ2-7; CDR3: ASSQVKAGEYEQY